This section outlines one T cell receptor beta chain sequence together with its context. The data belong to a study of identical twins. Every sampled donor was Caucasian and healthy. The CDR3 runs to 16 residues. The trim removed 5 bases at V and 6 bases at J, leaving 11 bases unmatched. Germline assignment: CDR1 SEHNR and CDR2 FQNEAQ (reference sequence). MiXCR, run by TCRdb on the 5' RACE reads, gives a single entry per CDR3 protein. The sample consists of hundreds of thousands of distinct CDR3 sequences, approximately 24% of them appearing once. The sample was also reused in another study, on T cells expressing NK-cell markers. Turning to that study: The authors sequenced eight donors, of whom seven were HCMV-seropositive and one was seronegative. Restriction of sorting to alpha-beta TCR T cells was accomplished in several experiments using an anti-gamma-delta TCR antibody. Evidence did not settle whether expanded NKG2C+ T cell clones targeted HCMV.

This receptor was taken from a woman aged 18 to 35 in good health. This rearrangement joins TRBV7-9 to TRBJ2-2; TRBD2 agrees at 8 bases. The sample comprised CD4+ T cells sorted from blood. DNA of the CDR3: TGTGCCAGCAGCCCAGTGGGGACTAGAATGGCCGGGGAGCTGTTTTTT. This translates into CASSPVGTRMAGELFF.